This T cell receptor beta chain was found in a study of shared clonotypes between healthy human individuals. V shed 2 bases, J shed 4 bases, and the junction held 8 bases outside the gene matches. Looked up from germline, CDR1 is SGHNT and CDR2 is YYREEE (reference sequence). CDR3 length: 17 amino acids. Sequenced by immunoSEQ multiplex PCR; TCRdb stores in-frame clones only, minus some. The table shows about 470,000 clones, with roughly 80% occurring only once. The sequence derives from a woman aged 40 to 50 in good health. Some clones in this sample may be carry-over from other donors' samples. The genes are TRBV5-4 and TRBJ2-3, with 12 bases matching TRBD2. Specimen: PBMCs. Here the CDR3 reads CASSFATSGSWADTQYF. CDR3 in DNA: TGTGCCAGCAGCTTCGCGACTAGCGGGAGTTGGGCAGATACGCAGTATTTT.